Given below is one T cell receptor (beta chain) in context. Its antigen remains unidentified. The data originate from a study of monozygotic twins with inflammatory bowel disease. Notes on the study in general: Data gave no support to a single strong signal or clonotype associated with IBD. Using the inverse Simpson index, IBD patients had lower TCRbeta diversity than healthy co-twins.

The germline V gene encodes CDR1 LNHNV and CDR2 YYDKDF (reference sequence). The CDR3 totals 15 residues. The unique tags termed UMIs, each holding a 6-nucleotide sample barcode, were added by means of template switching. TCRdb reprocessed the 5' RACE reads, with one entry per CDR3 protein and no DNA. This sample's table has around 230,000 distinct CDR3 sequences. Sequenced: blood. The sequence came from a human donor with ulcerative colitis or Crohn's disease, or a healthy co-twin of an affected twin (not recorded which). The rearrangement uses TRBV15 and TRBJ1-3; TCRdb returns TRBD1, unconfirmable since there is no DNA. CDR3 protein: CATSRDRGQGNTIYF.